This TCR beta chain comes out of a study of T cell changes during pregnancy in multiple sclerosis. Trimming removed 2 bases from V and 2 bases from J, with 6 bases in between. The CDR3 consists of 12 residues. Germline V gives CDR1 SQVTM, CDR2 ANQGSEA. Here immunoSEQ multiplex PCR was the method, and the copy in TCRdb shows in-frame clones only, minus some. Here the sample spans more than 50,000 clones, more than 75% being singletons. V is TRBV29-1 and J is TRBJ1-2, with D possibly TRBD1 on 5 matching bases. Sample: peripheral blood, taken in the first trimester of pregnancy. The source of this sequence is a female donor in good health, enrolled as a control in a pregnancy study. CDR3 DNA: TGCAGCGTTGAAAACAGGAACTATGGCTACACCTTC. Translation: CSVENRNYGYTF.